The clone carrying this T cell receptor beta chain was seen more than once but under ten times. This CDR3 is 14 amino acids long. CDR1 GTSNPN and CDR2 SVGIG come from the germline V gene (reference sequence). V was clipped by 3 bases and J by 5 bases, with 15 bases between them. The data were taken from a study of response to subunit inactivated influenza vaccine. TCRdb redid the calling of the RT-PCR reads with MiXCR, one entry per CDR3 protein. The sample has around 480,000 distinct CDR3 sequences, about 17% seen once. The sample was CD4+ T cells sorted from PBMCs, taken less than 30 months after vaccination. This sequence was found in a man in his fifties or sixties who received an inactivated influenza vaccine. The rearrangement uses TRBV30 and TRBJ2-3; unclear D gene. The CDR3 coding sequence is TGTGCCTGGAGCGAGGCTAGTTCACGAGATACGCAGTATTTT. Amino acid sequence: CAWSEASSRDTQYF.